These 30 T cell receptor beta chains were all obtained from the same sample, sequenced in a study of T cell changes during pregnancy in multiple sclerosis. Only in-frame clones appear in the TCRdb table, and some are missing; sequencing was by immunoSEQ multiplex PCR. The sample includes 40,000 to 55,000 clones, over 90% seen only once; the top ten take around 0.29%. The sequences come from CD4+ T cells from peripheral blood mononuclear cells, collected in the second trimester of pregnancy. Source of these receptors: a female donor with multiple sclerosis, enrolled in a pregnancy study.

CDR3 residues: CATSGGASNEQFF. CDR3 DNA: TGTGCCACCTCCGGTGGGGCCTCCAATGAGCAGTTCTTC. V usage is TRBV6-5 and J usage is TRBJ2-1; tentatively, D is TRBD1 (5 bases). Germline assignment: CDR1 MNHEY and CDR2 SVGAGI. V dropped 10 bases and J dropped 6 bases, with 16 bases sitting between them. The CDR3 runs to 13 residues.

This clone was recorded once. The V and J genes are TRBV5-6 and TRBJ2-7; 8 positions match TRBD1. V dropped 0 bases and J dropped 1; count of bases not matched to a gene: 9. Looked up from germline, CDR1 is SGHDT and CDR2 is YYEEEE. The CDR3 consists of 17 residues. CDR3 bases: TGTGCCAGCAGCTTGGCCCCAGGGGGCGGGTGGTCCTACGAGCAGTACTTC. Its translation: CASSLAPGGGWSYEQYF. Supplemented by reference TRBV5-6 and TRBJ2-7, the full variable domain reads DAGVTQSPTHLIKTRGQQVTLRCSPKSGHDTVSWYQQALGQGPQFIFQYYEEEERQRGNFPDRFSGHQFPNYSSELNVNALLLGDSALYLCASSLAPGGGWSYEQYFGPGTRLTVT.

In its sample, this clone was seen a few times. This chain uses TRBV28 with TRBJ1-4; D is uncertain. The CDR3 contains 12 residues. The ends were cut back, 2 bases at V and 8 bases at J, with 6 bases in the middle. Per germline, CDR1 MDHEN and CDR2 SYDVKM. CDR3 nucleotide sequence: TGTGCCAGCAGTTTACTATGGGAAAAACTGTTTTTT. Translating gives CASSLLWEKLFF.

The chain uses TRBV6-1 and TRBJ1-5, with 8 bases that match TRBD1. Germline V lookup: CDR1 MNHNS, CDR2 SASEGT. This CDR3 is built from 15 residues. J was trimmed by 5 bases and V by 2 bases; bases with no gene match: 5. The CDR3 spells CASSEFGTGYQPQHF. In DNA form, the CDR3 reads TGTGCCAGCAGTGAATTTGGGACAGGTTATCAGCCCCAGCATTTT.

The J gene is TRBJ2-2, the V gene TRBV6-5; TRBD1 aligns across 10 bases. This CDR3 is built from 14 residues. V lost 6 bases to trimming and J lost 4 bases; unmatched junction nucleotides: 2. Per the germline V gene, CDR1 is MNHEY and CDR2 is SVGAGI. The CDR3 here is CASRRTGGTGELFF. The CDR3 DNA sequence: TGTGCCAGCAGGAGGACAGGGGGCACCGGGGAGCTGTTTTTT.

The chain links TRBV9 to TRBJ1-3; maybe TRBD1 (6 bases). CDR1 is SGDLS, CDR2 YYNGEE, per germline. CDR3 size: 15 residues. Trimming shortened V by 4 bases and J by 4 bases, and 15 bases separated the two germline ends. CDR3 DNA: TGTGCCAGCAGCCAACAGGGAAGGCACGGAAACACCATATATTTT. This gives the protein CASSQQGRHGNTIYF.

This chain connects TRBV2 to TRBJ2-5; D may be TRBD1 (5 bases). CDR1 and CDR2 (germline): SNHLY, FYNNEI. This CDR3 has 16 amino acids. The germline V and J ends were trimmed by 5 bases and 3 bases, with 19 bases remaining between them. In DNA form, the CDR3 reads TGTGCCAGCAGTTCGACTGCAGGGTCGGTCGAAGAGACCCAGTACTTC. This encodes CASSSTAGSVEETQYF. The entire variable domain, with the rest obtained from reference TRBV2 and TRBJ2-5, is as follows: EPEVTQTPSHQVTQMGQEVILRCVPISNHLYFYWYRQILGQKVEFLVSFYNNEISEKSEIFDDQFSVERPDGSNFTLKIRSTKLEDSAMYFCASSSTAGSVEETQYFGPGTRLLVL.

J is TRBJ2-3 and V is TRBV14; D call uncertain. The germline V gene encodes CDR1 SGHDN and CDR2 FVKESK. The CDR3 has 18 residues. Trimming stripped 0 bases from V and 2 bases from J, with 18 bases between. The chain's CDR3 is CASSQDVVPLIDTDTQYF. CDR3 bases: TGTGCCAGCAGCCAAGATGTGGTGCCACTCATCGACACAGATACGCAGTATTTT.

The genes are TRBV18 and TRBJ2-5; TRBD2 matches 8 bases. This CDR3 spans 13 amino acids. Per the germline V gene, CDR1 is KGHSH and CDR2 is LQKENI. The J segment lost 6 bases and the V segment lost 6 bases, leaving 6 bases of the junction unmatched. In DNA form, the CDR3 reads TGTGCCAGCTCCGACGGGGGGGCGCAGACCCAGTACTTC. The encoded protein is CASSDGGAQTQYF.

The chain links TRBV5-8 to TRBJ2-5, with 7 positions matching TRBD1. Germline loops: CDR1 SGHTS, CDR2 YDEGEE. J was trimmed by 0 bases and V by 0 bases; bases with no gene match: 2. There are 15 residues in the CDR3. The CDR3 DNA reads TGTGCCAGCAGCTTGGAGGGGGCCAACCAAGAGACCCAGTACTTC. As protein: CASSLEGANQETQYF.

V and J are TRBV7-9 and TRBJ2-7; 10 bases line up with TRBD2. CDR1 SEHNR and CDR2 FQNEAQ come from the germline V gene (reference sequence). V trimming: 8 bases; J trimming: 4 bases; junction bases outside the gene matches: 2. CDR3 length equals 12 residues. The CDR3: CASGLADYEQYF. Written as DNA, the CDR3 is TGTGCCAGCGGACTAGCGGATTACGAGCAGTACTTC.

The V gene is TRBV5-1, the J gene TRBJ2-5, with 8 bases identical to TRBD2. CDR3 size: 16 residues. Germline V CDR1 and CDR2: SGHRS, YFSETQ. Trimming removed 1 base from V and 2 bases from J; junction bases left unmatched: 7. The DNA of the CDR3 is TGCGCCAGCAGCTTGTTGCCAGCGGGGGTGCAAGAGACCCAGTACTTC. Encoded protein: CASSLLPAGVQETQYF.

This sequence joins TRBV9 and TRBJ2-3; 7 positions agree with TRBD1. V lost 3 bases, J lost 3 bases, and 10 bases stayed unmatched. The CDR3 consists of 16 residues. CDR1 and CDR2 from the germline V gene are SGDLS and YYNGEE. The CDR3 protein is CASSGWAGGGTDTQYF. CDR3 in DNA: TGTGCCAGCAGCGGATGGGCAGGGGGTGGGACAGATACGCAGTATTTT.

This chain uses TRBV6-5 with TRBJ1-6, with D tentatively TRBD1 (6 bases). The V and J ends lost 5 bases and 7 bases respectively, with 15 bases between them. Germline CDR1 MNHEY, CDR2 SVGAGI. This CDR3 comprises 15 residues. The CDR3 nucleotides read TGTGCCAGCAGTGGTCCGGGACAAGGAAATTCACCCCTCCACTTT. It codes for CASSGPGQGNSPLHF.

The table lists this clone with a few counts. The chain recombines TRBV30 with TRBJ1-5; D is perhaps TRBD1 (5 bases). Trimming removed 5 bases from V and 4 bases from J, with 18 bases in between. This CDR3 has 15 amino acids. Germline CDR1 reads GTSNPN; CDR2 reads SVGIG (reference sequence). The CDR3 reads CAWEKTGTGNQPQHF. The CDR3 DNA sequence: TGTGCCTGGGAGAAAACCGGGACTGGGAATCAGCCCCAGCATTTT.

This chain connects TRBV4-1 to TRBJ1-4; weak D call: TRBD1 (5 bases). The V end lost 1 base, the J end lost 5 bases, and 14 bases lay between the germline ends. The CDR3 runs to 16 residues. Germline-derived CDR1 and CDR2 are MGHRA and YSYEKL. This chain's CDR3 is CASSQVGAGRNEKLFF. CDR3 DNA: TGCGCCAGCAGCCAAGTTGGGGCAGGGCGAAATGAAAAACTGTTTTTT.

This chain links TRBV7-2 with TRBJ2-1; TRBD2 agrees at 7 bases. With V trimmed by 4 bases and J by 5 bases, 8 bases remained unmatched. This CDR3 comprises 15 residues. From germline, CDR1 is SGHTA and CDR2 FQGNSA. Here the CDR3 DNA reads TGTGCCAGCAGCTCCTGGGCGGGGGAAAACAATGAGCAGTTCTTC. Its translation: CASSSWAGENNEQFF.

The chain employs TRBV23-1 and TRBJ2-7, with D maybe TRBD1 (6 bases). TRBV23-1 is placed among ORFs of uncertain function. This CDR3 has 16 amino acids. Trimming took 6 bases from V and 0 from J, leaving 18 bases between them. CDR3 coding DNA: TGCGCCAGCAGCCAGTTAGAACAGGGCGGCTCCTACGAGCAGTACTTC. The encoded protein is CASSQLEQGGSYEQYF.

The rearrangement joins TRBV19 to TRBJ2-4, with 8 bases aligning to TRBD1. Trimming took 5 bases from V and 8 from J; bases not matched to a gene: 11. The V gene's germline CDR1 is LNHDA and CDR2 SQIVND (reference sequence). CDR3 length: 15 residues. The CDR3 reads CASSVGTGRSDIQYF. The CDR3 nucleotides read TGTGCCAGTAGTGTTGGGACAGGACGTTCGGACATTCAGTACTTC.

The rearrangement uses TRBV6-1 and TRBJ1-2; 8 nucleotides align to TRBD1. After removal of 11 bases from V and 4 bases from J, the junction contained 6 bases not matched to a gene. CDR1 and CDR2 (germline): MNHNS, SASEGT. The CDR3 is 12 residues long. The CDR3 nucleotides read TGTGCCGGATCCGACAGGGGCTATGGCTACACCTTC. It translates to CAGSDRGYGYTF.

This rearrangement joins TRBV5-4 to TRBJ2-3, with 7 positions matching TRBD1. V lost 0 bases and J lost 5; bases outside the gene matches: 6. CDR3 length: 15 residues. Germline values: CDR1 SGHNT, CDR2 YYREEE (reference sequence). The CDR3 region is CASSLEQGYQDTQYF. CDR3 coding DNA: TGTGCCAGCAGCTTGGAACAGGGGTATCAAGATACGCAGTATTTT.

In the case of this clone: Sequence at one end of the junction differs from germline and may be a read error. CDR3 nucleotides: TGTGCTAGCAGCCCGGAGACAGGGACCACCGGGGAGCTGTTTTTT. This sequence encodes CASSPETGTTGELFF. This sequence joins TRBV7-7 and TRBJ2-2; 7 bases agree with TRBD1. CDR1 is SSHAT, CDR2 FNYEAQ, per germline (reference sequence). The CDR3 consists of 15 residues.

The rearrangement joins TRBV19 to TRBJ2-7; tentatively, D is TRBD1 (7 bases). The CDR3 has 17 amino acids. The germline gives CDR1 LNHDA, CDR2 SQIVND (reference sequence). Trimming took 1 base from V and 2 from J, leaving 18 bases between them. The CDR3 DNA is TGTGCCAGTAGTATAGGCGGGACAGCAGTTCTCCCCTACGAGCAGTACTTC. Its translation is CASSIGGTAVLPYEQYF.

CDR3 in DNA: TGCGCCAGCAGCAGTGGGACTAGCGGGGCTTGGGATGAGCAGTTCTTC. Amino acids: CASSSGTSGAWDEQFF. The chain carries TRBV5-1 and TRBJ2-1, with 13 nucleotides matching TRBD2. This CDR3 comprises 16 residues. Germline V gene sequence: CDR1 SGHRS, CDR2 YFSETQ. Trimming removed 4 bases from V and 8 bases from J; junction bases left unmatched: 9. Supplemented by reference TRBV5-1 and TRBJ2-1, the full variable domain reads KAGVTQTPRYLIKTRGQQVTLSCSPISGHRSVSWYQQTPGQGLQFLFEYFSETQRNKGNFPGRFSGRQFSNSRSEMNVSTLELGDSALYLCASSSGTSGAWDEQFFGPGTRLTVL.

This sequence joins TRBV5-1 and TRBJ1-3; possibly TRBD1 for D (6 bases). The CDR3 covers 15 residues. V was cut by 5 bases and J by 0 bases, with 12 bases left in between. CDR1 and CDR2 from the germline V gene are SGHRS and YFSETQ. The DNA of the CDR3 is TGCGCCAGCAGGTTAACAGGGAGCTCTGGAAACACCATATATTTT. This translates into CASRLTGSSGNTIYF.

The rearrangement uses TRBV7-9 and TRBJ1-3, with TRBD1 identical over 7 bases. The CDR3 length is 16 residues. V lost 5 bases to trimming and J lost 4 bases; unmatched junction nucleotides: 11. Germline CDR1 SEHNR, CDR2 FQNEAQ (reference sequence). The CDR3 DNA is TGTGCCAGCAGCCCCAGCGGACAGGTATCCGGAAACACCATATATTTT. It translates to CASSPSGQVSGNTIYF.

This clone was observed a single time. This chain links TRBV18 with TRBJ1-3, with 7 bases fitting TRBD1. The CDR3 has 17 amino acids. V lost 3 bases, J lost 2 bases, and 10 bases stayed unmatched. CDR1 is KGHSH, CDR2 LQKENI, per germline. The CDR3: CASSPAPGGITGNTIYF. The CDR3 region has the DNA TGTGCCAGCTCACCGGCTCCAGGGGGAATTACTGGAAACACCATATATTTT. Drawing the rest from reference TRBV18 and TRBJ1-3, the complete variable domain is NAGVMQNPRHLVRRRGQEARLRCSPMKGHSHVYWYRQLPEEGLKFMVYLQKENIIDESGMPKERFSAEFPKEGPSILRIQQVVRGDSAAYFCASSPAPGGITGNTIYFGEGSWLTVV.

The V and J genes are TRBV7-3 and TRBJ2-3; D perhaps matches TRBD2 (5 bases). The V gene's germline CDR1 is SGHTA and CDR2 FQGTGA. V gave up 5 bases and J gave up 0 bases, with 15 bases separating them. The CDR3 consists of 16 residues. CDR3 sequence (DNA): TGTGCCAGCAGCCGGGGAACTTCCTCTAGCACAGATACGCAGTATTTT. Protein sequence: CASSRGTSSSTDTQYF. Based on the CDR3 plus reference TRBV7-3 and TRBJ2-3, the full variable domain is GAGVSQTPSNKVTEKGKYVELRCDPISGHTALYWYRQSLGQGPEFLIYFQGTGAADDSGLPNDRFFAVRPEGSVSTLKIQRTERGDSAVYLCASSRGTSSSTDTQYFGPGTRLTVL.

The chain uses TRBV7-3 and TRBJ1-6; 7 bases match TRBD1. After removal of 6 bases from V and 8 bases from J, the junction contained 4 bases not matched to a gene. The CDR3 spans 13 residues. CDR1 and CDR2 from the germline V gene are SGHTA and FQGTGA. CDR3 DNA: TGTGCCAGCAGTCATACAGGGGATTCACCCCTCCACTTT. Residues: CASSHTGDSPLHF.

The gene calls are TRBV6-5 and TRBJ1-2, with 7 positions matching TRBD1. The germline V gene encodes CDR1 MNHEY and CDR2 SVGAGI. The ends lost 5 bases at V and 2 bases at J; junction bases unmatched: 5. This CDR3 comprises 14 residues. The CDR3 coding sequence is TGTGCCAGCAGTACCCGGGACAGAAACTATGGCTACACCTTC. Its protein product is CASSTRDRNYGYTF.